This T cell receptor beta chain is drawn from a study of patients and donors after allogeneic stem cell transplantation. Using its own MiXCR run on the RT-PCR reads, TCRdb lists one record per CDR3 protein. Of about 410,000 distinct CDR3 sequences in the sample, 16% were seen once. This CDR3 region has 14 residues. V lost 7 bases and J lost 2, with 12 bases in between. Germline assignment: CDR1 LNHDA and CDR2 SQIVND (reference sequence). The sequence derives from a human donor who was either an allogeneic HSCT recipient or a stem cell or donor lymphocyte infusion donor (not recorded which). It is not recorded whose cells these are; they may come from a transplant donor. J is TRBJ2-1 and V is TRBV19, with D possibly being TRBD1 or TRBD2 (6 bases each). Sequencing was carried out using blood, either unsorted or a sorted T cell fraction (not recorded which). CDR3 protein: CASTRGLTYNEQFF. CDR3 sequence (DNA): TGTGCCAGTACCCGGGGGCTCACCTACAATGAGCAGTTCTTC.